Below, one T cell receptor beta chain is given with its context. Its recognized antigen is unknown. Base qualities were left out, and no much larger clone turns up one base away. The sample comes from a study of T cells in narcolepsy (dated by TCRdb to the late 2010s). With respect to the entire study: Healthy control donors were enrolled in the study alongside patients who had narcolepsy type 1 or type 2 (NT1, NT2). To look for autoreactive T cells in narcolepsy patients that target self-antigens of hypocretin neurons (hypocretin, TRIB2), the study used TCR Vbeta sequencing to follow clonotypes in blood and CSF.

For TCR Vbeta sequencing, memory CD4+ T cells were sorted ex vivo from the peripheral blood of narcolepsy patients and healthy controls. The study at large found these results: According to the report, autoreactive clonotypes were detected serially in the blood of the same patients and of different patients, but not in healthy controls. Numbers of sequenced blood memory CD4+ clonotypes were comparable, with averages of about 41,000 in patients and more than 30,000 in controls. Plots comparing CSF and blood CD4+ T cell clonotypes from the same patient highlighted HCRT-specific and TRIB2-specific autoreactive clonotypes. Certain blood memory CD4+ repertoires from patients and controls had no sequences that matched autoreactive T cell clones.

Library method: the immunoSEQ multiplex PCR assay. TCRdb limited this immuneACCESS table to in-frame rearrangements with V and J called. A share of clones is missing; checked studies link under half to unresolved V genes, and the rest is unexplained. Recorded for this sample are under 40,000 clones; 84% of them occurred a single time. The biggest ten clones account for around 1.3% of the sample. There are 15 amino acids in the CDR3, from cysteine to phenylalanine inclusive. The kept DNA is CDR3 alone, 45 bases in frame from the first base. V was cut back by 3 bases and J by 0 bases, leaving a gap of 9 bases between them. Sequences LGHNA (CDR1) and YNFKEQ (CDR2) are obtained from the germline V gene.

The chain is assembled from TRBV4-2 and TRBJ2-1; the D segment might be TRBD1 or TRBD2, since each matches 5 bases. The source material was CD45RA- memory CD4+ T cells from PBMCs. The sample's cell subset or site label, decoded: memory T cells sorted ex vivo from peripheral blood. The sequence derives from a human donor with narcolepsy. The CDR3 amino acid sequence is: CASSQVGASYNEQFF. The nucleotides are TGTGCCAGCAGCCAGGTCGGGGCCTCCTACAATGAGCAGTTCTTC.